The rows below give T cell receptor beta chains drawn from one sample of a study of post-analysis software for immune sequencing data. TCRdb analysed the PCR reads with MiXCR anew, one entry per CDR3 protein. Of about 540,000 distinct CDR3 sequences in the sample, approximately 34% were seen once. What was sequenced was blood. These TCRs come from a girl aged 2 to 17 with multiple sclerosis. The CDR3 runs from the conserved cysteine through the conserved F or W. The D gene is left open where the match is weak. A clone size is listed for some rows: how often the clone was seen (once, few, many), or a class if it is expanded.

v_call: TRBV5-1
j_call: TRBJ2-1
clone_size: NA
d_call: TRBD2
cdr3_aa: CASSFRTSGGRDEQFF
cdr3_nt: TGCGCCAGCAGCTTCAGGACTAGCGGGGGCAGGGATGAGCAGTTCTTC

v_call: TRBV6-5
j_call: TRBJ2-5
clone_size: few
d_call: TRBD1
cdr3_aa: CASSTHGQGQETQYF
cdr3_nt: TGTGCCAGCAGTACTCACGGACAGGGCCAAGAGACCCAGTACTTC

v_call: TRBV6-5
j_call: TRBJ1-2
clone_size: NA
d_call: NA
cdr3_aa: CASTGGQTNGYTF
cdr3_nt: TGTGCCAGCACGGGAGGACAGACCAATGGCTACACCTTC

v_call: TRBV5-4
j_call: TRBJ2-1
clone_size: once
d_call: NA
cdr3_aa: CASSSPGGRVETQFF
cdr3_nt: TGTGCCAGCAGCTCACCGGGTGGTAGAGTGGAGACCCAGTTCTTC

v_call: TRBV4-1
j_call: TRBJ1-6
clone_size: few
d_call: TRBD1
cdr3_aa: CASSRRTGGSNSPLHF
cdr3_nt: TGCGCCAGCAGCCGACGGACAGGGGGGAGCAATTCACCCCTCCACTTT

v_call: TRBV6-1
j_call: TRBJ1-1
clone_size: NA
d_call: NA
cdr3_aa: CASKETLNTEAFF
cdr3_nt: TGTGCCAGCAAAGAGACGTTGAACACTGAAGCTTTCTTT

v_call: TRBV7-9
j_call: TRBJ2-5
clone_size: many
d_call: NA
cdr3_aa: CASSLTTGQETQYF
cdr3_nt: TGTGCCAGCAGCCTGACGACAGGCCAAGAGACCCAGTACTTC

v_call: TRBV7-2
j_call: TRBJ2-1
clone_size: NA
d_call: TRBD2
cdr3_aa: CASSQDVRLAGWSEQFF
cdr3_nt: TGTGCCAGCAGCCAGGATGTTAGACTAGCGGGGTGGAGTGAGCAGTTCTTC

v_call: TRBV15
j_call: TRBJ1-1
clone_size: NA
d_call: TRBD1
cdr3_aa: CATSTTGWALNTEAFF
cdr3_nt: TGTGCCACCAGCACGACAGGGTGGGCTTTGAACACTGAAGCTTTCTTT

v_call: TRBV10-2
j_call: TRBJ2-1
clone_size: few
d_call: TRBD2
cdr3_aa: CASSDGAAGGPYNEQFF
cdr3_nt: TGCGCCAGCAGTGATGGTGCGGCGGGGGGGCCCTACAATGAGCAGTTCTTC

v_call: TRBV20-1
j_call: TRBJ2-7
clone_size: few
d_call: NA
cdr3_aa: CSARVPAGRNEQYF
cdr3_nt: TGCAGTGCTAGAGTACCGGCAGGGCGCAACGAGCAGTACTTC

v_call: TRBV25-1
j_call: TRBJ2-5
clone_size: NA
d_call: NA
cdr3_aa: CASSDADSHNEQYF
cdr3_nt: TGTGCCAGCAGTGACGCGGACTCCCACAATGAGCAGTACTTC

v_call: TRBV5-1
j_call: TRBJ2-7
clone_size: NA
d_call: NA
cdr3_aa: CASSLERYEQYF
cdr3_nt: TGCGCCAGCAGCCTGGAGCGCTACGAGCAGTACTTC

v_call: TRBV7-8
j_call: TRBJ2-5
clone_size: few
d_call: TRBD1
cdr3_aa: CASSLGTGGPQETQYF
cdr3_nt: TGTGCCAGCAGCTTAGGGACAGGGGGCCCCCAAGAGACCCAGTACTTC

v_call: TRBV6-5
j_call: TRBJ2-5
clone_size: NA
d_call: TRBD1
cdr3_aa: CASSLGQGSVRGQETQYF
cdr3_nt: TGTGCCAGCAGTTTAGGACAGGGATCGGTTCGGGGCCAAGAGACCCAGTACTTC

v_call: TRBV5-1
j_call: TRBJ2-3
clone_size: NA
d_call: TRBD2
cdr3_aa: CASSGSSGGTGTQYF
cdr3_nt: TGCGCCAGCAGCGGTTCTAGCGGTGGCACAGGTACGCAGTATTTT

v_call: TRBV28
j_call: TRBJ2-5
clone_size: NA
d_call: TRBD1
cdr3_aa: CASSSYPGTGDETQYF
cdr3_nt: TGTGCCAGCAGTTCCTACCCTGGGACAGGGGACGAGACCCAGTACTTC

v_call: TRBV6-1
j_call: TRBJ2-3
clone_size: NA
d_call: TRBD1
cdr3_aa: CAIHSGQGTDTQYF
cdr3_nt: TGTGCCATCCATTCGGGACAGGGGACAGATACGCAGTATTTT

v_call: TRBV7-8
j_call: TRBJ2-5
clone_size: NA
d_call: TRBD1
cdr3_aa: CASSGDRGGETQYF
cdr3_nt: TGTGCCAGCAGCGGGGACAGGGGGGGGGAGACCCAGTACTTC

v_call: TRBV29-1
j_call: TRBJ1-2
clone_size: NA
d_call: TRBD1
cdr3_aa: CSVDGQGGNYGYTF
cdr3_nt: TGCAGCGTTGATGGACAGGGGGGAAACTATGGCTACACCTTC

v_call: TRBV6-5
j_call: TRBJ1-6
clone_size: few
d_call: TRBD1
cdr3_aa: CASRSSGTGENSPLHF
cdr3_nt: TGTGCCAGCAGATCCTCCGGGACAGGGGAGAATTCACCCCTCCACTTT

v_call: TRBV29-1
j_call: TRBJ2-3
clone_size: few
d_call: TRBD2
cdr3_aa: CSVKPGGSTDTQYF
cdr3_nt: TGCAGCGTCAAGCCGGGGGGGAGCACAGATACGCAGTATTTT

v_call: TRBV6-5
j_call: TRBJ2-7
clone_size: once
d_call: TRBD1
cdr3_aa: CARNRGPYEQYF
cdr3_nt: TGTGCCAGAAACAGGGGGCCCTACGAGCAGTACTTC

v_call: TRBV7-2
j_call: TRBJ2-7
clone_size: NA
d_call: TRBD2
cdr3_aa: CASSLASGGNSYEQYF
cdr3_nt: TGTGCCAGCAGCCTGGCTAGCGGGGGGAACTCCTACGAGCAGTACTTC

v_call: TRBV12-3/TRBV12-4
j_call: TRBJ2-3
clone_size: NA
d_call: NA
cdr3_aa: CASSRGGGLTDTQYF
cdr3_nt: TGTGCCAGCAGCCGAGGAGGGGGGTTGACAGATACGCAGTATTTT